This paragraph covers one T cell receptor beta chain sequence. This record belongs to a study of CD8 T cells in Susac syndrome. RNA, at about 0.45 to 1 ug, was reverse transcribed with random hexamers. The amplification used immunoSEQ multiplex PCR on TCR beta CDR3; it spanned 54 Vbeta and 13 Jbeta. TCRdb re-called the immunoSEQ multiplex PCR reads through MiXCR, storing one row per CDR3 protein. Of around 59,000 distinct CDR3 sequences listed, about 92% are singletons. Germline CDR1 reads ENHRY; CDR2 reads SYGVKD. V gave up 3 bases and J gave up 2 bases; unmatched junction bases: 5. The CDR3 length is 15 residues. The authors carried out high-throughput sequencing of TCR beta. They applied it to CD8+ and CD4+ T cells obtained from blood. Matching for age and sex applied to the controls, who were healthy donors. TEMRA cells were FACS-enriched, with CD8+ and CD4+ T cells isolated negatively.

The chain links TRBV10-3 to TRBJ2-7; 9 nucleotides match TRBD1. The specimen sequenced was CD8+ T cells from PBMCs. This sequence was found in a human donor in good health. CDR3 protein: CAISEGQGPAYEQYF. In DNA, the CDR3 is TGTGCCATCAGTGAAGGACAGGGGCCCGCCTACGAGCAGTACTTC.